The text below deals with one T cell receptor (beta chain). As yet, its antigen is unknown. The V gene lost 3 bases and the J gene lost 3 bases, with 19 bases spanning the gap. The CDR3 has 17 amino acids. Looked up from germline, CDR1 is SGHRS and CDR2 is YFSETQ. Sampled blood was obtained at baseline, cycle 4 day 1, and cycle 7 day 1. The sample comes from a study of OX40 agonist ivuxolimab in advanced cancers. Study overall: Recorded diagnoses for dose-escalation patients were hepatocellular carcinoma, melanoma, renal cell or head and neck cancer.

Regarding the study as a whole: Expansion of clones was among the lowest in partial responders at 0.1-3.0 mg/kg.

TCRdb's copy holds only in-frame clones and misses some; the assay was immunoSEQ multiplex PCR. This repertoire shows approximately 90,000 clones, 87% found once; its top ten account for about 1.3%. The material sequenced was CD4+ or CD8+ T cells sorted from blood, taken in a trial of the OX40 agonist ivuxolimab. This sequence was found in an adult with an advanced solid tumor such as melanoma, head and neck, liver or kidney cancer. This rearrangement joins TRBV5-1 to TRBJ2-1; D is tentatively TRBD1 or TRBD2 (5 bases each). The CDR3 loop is CASSSNPTGPNYNEQFF. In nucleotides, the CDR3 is TGCGCCAGCAGCTCCAATCCCACGGGACCCAACTACAATGAGCAGTTCTTC.